These T cell receptor beta chains were read from a single sample in a study of CD8 T cells in Susac syndrome. From the immunoSEQ multiplex PCR reads, TCRdb called clonotypes with MiXCR, one entry per CDR3 protein. The table has approximately 190,000 distinct CDR3 sequences, approximately 96% seen once. The sample comprised CD4+ T cells from PBMCs. The receptor source for this set is a human donor with Susac syndrome. Both conserved end residues are part of each CDR3. The D gene is left open where the match is weak.

J	D	V	CDR3
TRBJ2-5	-	TRBV29-1	CSVRPLGGTQYF
TRBJ2-7	TRBD1	TRBV4-1	CASSQPSGTADYEQYF
TRBJ2-2	TRBD2	TRBV23-1	CASSQGTSAFAGELFF
TRBJ1-4	-	TRBV5-1	CASSLEGSLSNEKLFF
TRBJ1-5	-	TRBV19	CASSRVQGFNNQPQHF
TRBJ2-4	TRBD2	TRBV5-1	CASSLSGEDKNIQYF
TRBJ2-4	-	TRBV3-1	CASSLRAENIQYF
TRBJ2-5	TRBD2	TRBV12-3/TRBV12-4	CASSYGSGGHETQYF
TRBJ2-3	TRBD2	TRBV4-1	CASSQVLGGGATDTQYF
TRBJ1-5	-	TRBV19	CASSITGTNNQPQHF
TRBJ1-5	-	TRBV29-1	CSAGAYNQPQHF
TRBJ1-2	TRBD1	TRBV5-1	CASSPIQGADYGYTF
TRBJ2-2	-	TRBV12-3/TRBV12-4	CASLRETGELFF
TRBJ1-2	TRBD1	TRBV7-2	CASSVDRGLLAEGYTF
TRBJ1-1	-	TRBV2	CASSVLWDTEAFF
TRBJ1-2	TRBD1	TRBV18	CASSPPGQSDSGYTF
TRBJ1-5	-	TRBV6-2/TRBV6-3	CASSLYRVGSNQPQHF
TRBJ2-7	TRBD2	TRBV5-1	CASSLERGSPYEQYF
TRBJ2-5	TRBD2	TRBV7-9	CASRASGGTPQETQYF
TRBJ1-6	-	TRBV2	CASLRAGQNSPLHF
TRBJ1-1	-	TRBV12-3/TRBV12-4	CASSLRIMNTEAFF
TRBJ1-2	-	TRBV19	CASSIDGQNYGYTF
TRBJ2-3	-	TRBV24-1	CATSDNSGTDTQYF
TRBJ1-1	-	TRBV7-2	CASSFPPWGLDTEAFF
TRBJ1-1	TRBD1	TRBV4-2	CASSSGGTANTEAFF
TRBJ2-3	-	TRBV7-9	CASSLAKGTDTQYF
TRBJ2-3	TRBD1	TRBV29-1	CSVRSGTGENTDTQYF
TRBJ1-2	-	TRBV7-2	CASRSVGHGYTF
TRBJ1-4	-	TRBV30	CAWKRESRKLFF
TRBJ1-5	TRBD1	TRBV7-9	CASSPQQGVDQPQHF
TRBJ2-2	-	TRBV20-1	CSAKSNRANTGELFF
TRBJ2-2	TRBD2	TRBV30	CAWAALAGGTGELFF
TRBJ2-3	-	TRBV15	CATSRDPAGRTQYF
TRBJ1-1	TRBD1	TRBV12-3/TRBV12-4	CASSRQGGNTEAFF
TRBJ1-5	TRBD1	TRBV20-1	CSAGYRGNQPQHF
TRBJ2-1	-	TRBV20-1	CSAREPDEQFF
TRBJ2-7	-	TRBV3-1	CASSQGTAPPFYEQYF
TRBJ2-6	-	TRBV27	CASSLDLVSGANVLTF
TRBJ2-3	TRBD1	TRBV5-1	CASRQGSLGTDTQYF
TRBJ2-1	TRBD2	TRBV7-8	CASSSVGGGAQNEQFF
TRBJ1-5	-	TRBV30	CAWSPKGDQPQHF
TRBJ1-1	-	TRBV20-1	CSAQFGGGTEAFF
TRBJ2-5	-	TRBV3-1	CASKPGATETQYF
TRBJ2-1	TRBD2	TRBV7-3	CASSSGLAGDNEQFF
TRBJ1-6	-	TRBV6-5	CASSPLTNSPLHF
TRBJ2-1	-	TRBV12-3/TRBV12-4	CASSLRGGTHNEQFF
TRBJ1-2	TRBD1	TRBV20-1	CSARGRDRDYGYTF
TRBJ2-3	-	TRBV5-1	CASSLSASDTDTQYF
TRBJ1-1	TRBD1	TRBV30	CAWSVLGTGVTEAFF
TRBJ2-7	-	TRBV20-1	CSARERRSSFYEQYF
TRBJ2-1	-	TRBV29-1	CSVDRMGGSYNEQFF
TRBJ2-7	-	TRBV7-6	CASSDRPSSYEQYF